Presented here are 9 T cell receptor beta chains from one specimen sequenced in a study of shared clonotypes between healthy human individuals. Some clones are missing from TCRdb's copy, which holds only in-frame ones; the method was immunoSEQ multiplex PCR. Among millions of clones listed, over 90% were seen once. The sequencing input was naive CD4+ T cells from PBMCs. Regarding subset: CD45RA+ positively selected. These receptor sequences come from a young man in good health. Some clones in this sample may be carry-over from other donors' samples.

This clone was seen only once. This chain joins TRBV2 and TRBJ2-3; perhaps TRBD2 as D (5 bases). This CDR3 is 12 amino acids long. Germline V gene lookup returns CDR1 SNHLY and CDR2 FYNNEI. Between the trimmed V and J ends, which lost 3 bases and 11 bases, there was a span of 12 bases. DNA of the CDR3: TGTGCCAGCAGTGAGTTGGGAGACCTGCAGTATTTT. This sequence encodes CASSELGDLQYF.

The chain couples TRBV18 to TRBJ1-5, with TRBD1 matching over 9 bases. Trimming cost V 8 bases and J 5 bases; bases outside gene matches: 1. The CDR3 consists of 12 residues. Germline CDR1 and CDR2: KGHSH and LQKENI. CDR3 coding DNA: TGTGCCAGCAGGACAGGGGATCAGCCCCAGCATTTT. Protein: CASRTGDQPQHF.

As concerns this clone: One end of the junction varies from germline; a read error may be responsible. The chain combines TRBV2 with TRBJ2-1; 7 bases line up with TRBD1. CDR3 length equals 14 residues. CDR1 SNHLY and CDR2 FYNNEI come from the germline V gene. The CDR3 region has the DNA TGTGCCAGCAGTGAAATTCGCCAGGGGGAATCTGGGATCTTC. It specifies CASSEIRQGESGIF.

The genes are TRBV5-1 and TRBJ1-2, with 9 bases lining up with TRBD1. Germline V gives CDR1 SGHRS, CDR2 YFSETQ. The CDR3 is 14 residues long. V lost 4 bases to trimming and J lost 7 bases; unmatched junction nucleotides: 8. CDR3 in amino acids: CASSRTGVGFGYTF. The DNA for the CDR3 is TGCGCCAGCAGCAGGACAGGGGTCGGTTTTGGCTACACCTTC.

Here the CDR3 DNA reads TGTGCCAGCAGTTTAATGGACAGGGGCTCCGGAAACACCATATATTTT. It yields the protein CASSLMDRGSGNTIYF. The V call is TRBV28, the J call TRBJ1-3, with 9 bases aligning to TRBD1. Trimming took 2 bases from V and 4 from J; bases not matched to a gene: 6. CDR3 length: 16 residues. Germline values: CDR1 MDHEN, CDR2 SYDVKM. The variable domain in full, completed from reference TRBV28 and TRBJ1-3, reads DVKVTQSSRYLVKRTGEKVFLECVQDMDHENMFWYRQDPGLGLRLIYFSYDVKMKEKGDIPEGYSVSREKKERFSLILESASTNQTSMYLCASSLMDRGSGNTIYFGEGSWLTVV.

The chain couples TRBV11-3 to TRBJ2-6, with 11 positions matching TRBD2. Germline CDR1 is SGHNT and CDR2 is YENEEA. J gave up 1 base and V 4 bases, and 6 bases lay outside the gene matches. CDR3 size: 18 residues. CDR3 sequence (DNA): TGTGCCAGCAGCTCTACTAGCGGGAGTGAATCTGGGGCCAACGTCCTGACTTTC. This translates into CASSSTSGSESGANVLTF.

The chain couples TRBV5-1 to TRBJ2-3; 7 bases fit TRBD1. Unmatched junction bases numbered 7, after V lost 3 bases and J lost 6 bases. This CDR3 has 14 residues. Germline values: CDR1 SGHRS, CDR2 YFSETQ. As DNA, the CDR3 is TGCGCCAGCAGCTCGCAGGGGGATTCCGATACGCAGTATTTT. The encoded protein is CASSSQGDSDTQYF.

V gene TRBV6-6 combines with J gene TRBJ2-1; unclear D gene. Germline V gives CDR1 MNHNY, CDR2 SVGAGI (reference sequence). The CDR3 totals 11 residues. V dropped 5 bases and J dropped 10 bases, with 9 bases sitting between them. The CDR3 protein is CASSPAKEQFF. CDR3 DNA: TGTGCCAGCAGTCCTGCCAAAGAGCAGTTCTTC.

With respect to this clone: Other DNA sequences in this sample translate to the same CDR3. The chain couples TRBV5-1 to TRBJ1-1, with 7 bases aligning to TRBD1. The CDR3 is 14 residues long. Per the germline V gene, CDR1 is SGHRS and CDR2 is YFSETQ. Trimming took 3 bases from V and 1 from J; bases not matched to a gene: 3. The DNA for the CDR3 is TGCGCCAGCAGCTCGGGACAGCCGAACACTGAAGCTTTCTTT. As protein: CASSSGQPNTEAFF.